One and the same sample provided the 7 T cell receptor beta chains below, sequenced in a study of T-cell reconstitution after alpha-beta-depleted transplantation in children. Unique molecular identifiers were built into the TCRbeta library. TCRdb fed the PCR reads into MiXCR, producing one record per CDR3 protein. The sample has roughly 300,000 distinct CDR3 sequences; about a tenth are singletons. Specimen: PBMCs from the stem cell graft donor, collected from the stem cell graft. These receptors were taken from a human donor who donated a stem cell graft to a child with acute lymphoblastic leukemia.

In this sample, this clonotype turned up many times. This chain uses TRBV28 with TRBJ1-1; the D gene is possibly TRBD1 (5 bases). V was clipped by 5 bases and J by 0 bases, with 10 bases between them. This CDR3 has 14 amino acids. Germline-derived CDR1 and CDR2 are MDHEN and SYDVKM. The CDR3 region is CASSTGTVNTEAFF. CDR3 coding DNA: TGTGCCAGCAGTACCGGGACGGTGAACACTGAAGCTTTCTTT.

There are many counts of this clonotype. CDR3 sequence: CSVLFSGFYEQYF. The DNA of the CDR3 is TGCAGCGTTTTATTCTCGGGCTTTTACGAGCAGTACTTC. The rearrangement uses TRBV29-1 and TRBJ2-7, with no clear D. Trimming took off 5 bases at V and 4 bases at J, with 15 bases between the two ends. The CDR3 loop spans 13 amino acids. Germline assignment: CDR1 SQVTM and CDR2 ANQGSEA.

This clonotype was detected ten times or more. The V call is TRBV7-2, the J call TRBJ1-5, with D possibly being TRBD1 (6 bases). This CDR3 has 15 amino acids. Trimming stripped 4 bases from V and 5 bases from J, with 15 bases between. Germline loops: CDR1 SGHTA, CDR2 FQGNSA. The CDR3 here is CASSSDSVQHQPQHF. In DNA, the CDR3 is TGTGCCAGCAGCTCGGACAGCGTTCAACATCAGCCCCAGCATTTT.

The rearrangement uses TRBV2 and TRBJ2-2; 9 nucleotides agree with TRBD1. CDR1 is SNHLY, CDR2 FYNNEI, per germline. Trimming removed 4 bases from V and 5 bases from J; junction bases left unmatched: 8. The CDR3 length is 16 residues. Here the CDR3 DNA reads TGTGCCAGCAGTGGAAACAGGGGGCTGAAAACCGGGGAGCTGTTTTTT. It is translated as CASSGNRGLKTGELFF.

This clonotype was observed many times. The chain carries TRBV27 and TRBJ2-7; the D is unclear. Trimming removed 0 bases at V and 5 bases at J, with 11 bases between. CDR3 length equals 14 residues. The germline gives CDR1 MNHEY, CDR2 SMNVEV (reference sequence). Here the CDR3 DNA reads TGTGCCAGCAGTTTATCTCGAGCTCGTAACGAGCAGTACTTC. Translated: CASSLSRARNEQYF.

This clonotype was seen ten or more times. The chain uses TRBV7-2 and TRBJ2-2; D might be TRBD2 (5 bases). The V end was cut by 5 bases, the J end by 6 bases, with 22 bases between. The germline CDR1 and CDR2 sequences are SGHTA and FQGNSA. CDR3 length: 17 amino acids. Here the CDR3 reads CASSPAGLSTSAGELFF. In DNA form, the CDR3 reads TGTGCCAGCAGCCCCGCCGGACTGAGTACGTCCGCCGGGGAGCTGTTTTTT.

This clonotype was picked up a small number of times. V usage is TRBV9 and J usage is TRBJ1-4; D remains unclear. Germline values: CDR1 SGDLS, CDR2 YYNGEE. V gave up 3 bases and J gave up 10 bases, with 19 bases separating them. This CDR3 spans 15 amino acids. This CDR3 reads CASSGENSPTGKLFF. CDR3 nucleotide sequence: TGTGCCAGCAGCGGAGAGAATTCCCCCACGGGAAAACTGTTTTTT.